This T cell receptor (beta chain) stems from a study of blood T cell repertoires in COVID-19. About the study: The United States, Italy and Spain were the sources of the acute and convalescent COVID-19 samples. The analysed material was cDNA or gDNA that came from T cells, B-cell-depleted T cells, or PBMCs.

Authors' methods: The authors estimated nucleated cell counts from reference gene primer amplification. Method: immunoSEQ multiplex PCR; TCRdb's copy keeps in-frame clones and lacks some. The DNA was the basis for D and trimming; V, J and clone size are from that table. The data show 300,000 to 350,000 clones, about 85% seen once. Trimming left V 1 base short and J 5 bases short, with 11 bases between. CDR1 is LGHDT and CDR2 is YNNKEL in the germline V gene (reference sequence). This CDR3 has 15 residues. The TCR comes from a man younger than 35 with active or convalescent COVID-19. The gene calls are TRBV3-1 (or the pseudogene TRBV3-2) and TRBJ1-4; no reliable D call. The specimen was peripheral blood. CDR3 amino acids: CASSQGLGGNEKLFF. As DNA, the CDR3 is TGTGCCAGCAGCCAAGGATTGGGAGGGAATGAAAAACTGTTTTTT.